The entry that follows covers one T cell receptor beta chain sequence. Its matching antigen is unknown. Orbital computed tomography, thyroid ultrasound, serum thyroxine and TRAb, and clinical symptoms together informed the diagnoses. Researchers amplified the TCR beta CDR3 regions from RNA transcripts. Carried out on the TCR CDR3, a first-round RT-PCR used the HTBI primer set. A single record per CDR3 protein comes from TCRdb applying MiXCR to the multiplex PCR reads. The table shows 400,000 to 500,000 distinct CDR3 sequences, with roughly an eighth occurring only once. The entry originates in a study of T cells in Graves' hyperthyroidism and ophthalmopathy. Study summary: The authors collected peripheral blood at initial diagnosis, before any treatment.

Study observations and caveats: Most expanded thyroid clonotypes above 0.001 recurred in blood. The authors' 13 V-J model separated ophthalmopathy from stable hyperthyroidism.

With 3 bases removed from V and 7 bases from J, the gap between germline ends came to 23 bases. CDR1 LNHDA and CDR2 SQIVND come from the germline V gene (reference sequence). This CDR3 region has 17 residues. The chain joins TRBV19 to TRBJ2-3; D gene ambiguous. The receptor's source is a woman between 18 and 30 years old with Graves' hyperthyroidism. The sequencing input was blood. The CDR3 region has the DNA TGTGCCAGTAGTATGGGGTCGGCGTTCCAGGCTACCTATACGCAGTATTTT. Translated, it gives CASSMGSAFQATYTQYF.